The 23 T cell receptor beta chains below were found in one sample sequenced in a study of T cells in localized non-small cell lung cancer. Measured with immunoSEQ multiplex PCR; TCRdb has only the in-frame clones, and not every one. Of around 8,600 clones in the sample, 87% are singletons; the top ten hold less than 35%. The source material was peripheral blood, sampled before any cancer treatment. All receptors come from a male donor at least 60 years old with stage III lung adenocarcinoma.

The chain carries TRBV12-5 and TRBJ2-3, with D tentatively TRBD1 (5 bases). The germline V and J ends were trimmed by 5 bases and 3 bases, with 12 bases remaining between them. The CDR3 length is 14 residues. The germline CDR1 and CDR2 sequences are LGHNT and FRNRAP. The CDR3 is CASGPPQETDTQYF. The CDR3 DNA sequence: TGTGCTAGTGGTCCGCCACAGGAAACAGATACGCAGTATTTT.

CDR3 DNA: TGTGCCAGCAGCTGGGACAGATTGGGTGAAAAACTGTTTTTT. It is translated as CASSWDRLGEKLFF. The chain links TRBV7-9 to TRBJ1-4, with 7 positions matching TRBD1. Germline V gene sequence: CDR1 SEHNR, CDR2 FQNEAQ (reference sequence). V was clipped by 4 bases and J by 7 bases; unmatched bases: 6. The CDR3 runs to 14 residues. Full variable domain (outside the CDR3, taken from reference TRBV7-9 and TRBJ1-4): DTGVSQNPRHKITKRGQNVTFRCDPISEHNRLYWYRQTLGQGPEFLTYFQNEAQLEKSRLLSDRFSAERPKGSFSTLEIQRTEQGDSAMYLCASSWDRLGEKLFFGSGTQLSVL.

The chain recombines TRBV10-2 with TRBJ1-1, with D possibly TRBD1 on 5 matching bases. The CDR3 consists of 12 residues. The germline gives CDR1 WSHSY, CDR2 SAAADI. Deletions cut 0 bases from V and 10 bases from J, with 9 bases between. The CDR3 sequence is CASSESGGAAFF. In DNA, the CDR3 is TGCGCCAGCAGTGAGTCAGGAGGGGCAGCTTTCTTT.

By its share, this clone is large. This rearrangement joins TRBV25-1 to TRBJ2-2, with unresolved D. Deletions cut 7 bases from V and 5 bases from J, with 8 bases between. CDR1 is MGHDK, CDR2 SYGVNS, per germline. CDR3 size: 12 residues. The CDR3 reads CASTVGTGELFF. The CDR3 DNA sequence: TGTGCCAGCACGGTAGGGACCGGGGAGCTGTTTTTT.

CDR3 loop: CASGLGRGSGVLQETQYF. Written as DNA, the CDR3 is TGTGCTAGTGGTTTAGGGAGGGGTAGCGGGGTCTTACAAGAGACCCAGTACTTC. The chain joins TRBV12-5 to TRBJ2-5, with 8 bases that match TRBD2. The V gene's germline CDR1 is LGHNT and CDR2 FRNRAP. The CDR3 is made up of 18 amino acids. V was pared by 3 bases and J by 2 bases, with 14 bases of the junction left unmatched.

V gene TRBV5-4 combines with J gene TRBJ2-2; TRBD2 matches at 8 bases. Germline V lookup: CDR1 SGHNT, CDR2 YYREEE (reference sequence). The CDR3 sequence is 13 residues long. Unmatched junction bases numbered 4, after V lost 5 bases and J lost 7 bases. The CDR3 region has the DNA TGTGCCAGCAGTCCGGGACTAGACGGGGAGCTGTTTTTT. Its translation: CASSPGLDGELFF.

The DNA for the CDR3 is TGTGCCAGTAGTATCGGAGCAGGGCACGAGACCCAGTACTTC. This sequence encodes CASSIGAGHETQYF. The rearrangement joins TRBV19 to TRBJ2-5, with a weak D call TRBD1 (5 bases). V lost 3 bases to trimming and J lost 5 bases, with 13 bases between them. Germline CDR1 is LNHDA and CDR2 is SQIVND (reference sequence). This CDR3 has 14 amino acids. Full variable domain (outside the CDR3, taken from reference TRBV19 and TRBJ2-5): DGGITQSPKYLFRKEGQNVTLSCEQNLNHDAMYWYRQDPGQGLRLIYYSQIVNDFQKGDIAEGYSVSREKKESFPLTVTSAQKNPTAFYLCASSIGAGHETQYFGPGTRLLVL.

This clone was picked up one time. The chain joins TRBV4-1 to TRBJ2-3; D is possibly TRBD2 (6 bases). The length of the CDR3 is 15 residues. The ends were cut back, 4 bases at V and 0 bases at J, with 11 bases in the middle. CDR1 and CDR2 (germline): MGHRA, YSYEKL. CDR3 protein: CASSPGGASTDTQYF. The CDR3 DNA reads TGCGCCAGCAGCCCCGGGGGAGCTAGCACAGATACGCAGTATTTT.

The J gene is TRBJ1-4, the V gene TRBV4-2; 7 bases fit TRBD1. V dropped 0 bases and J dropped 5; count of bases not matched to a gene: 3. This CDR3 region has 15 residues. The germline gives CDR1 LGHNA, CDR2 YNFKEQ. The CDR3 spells CASSQDGQENEKLFF. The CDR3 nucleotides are TGTGCCAGCAGCCAAGATGGACAGGAGAATGAAAAACTGTTTTTT.

The CDR3 is CASSPQQGGYYEQYF. CDR3 DNA sequence: TGTGCCAGCAGTCCGCAGCAGGGAGGATACTACGAGCAGTACTTC. This chain uses TRBV27 with TRBJ2-7; TRBD2 might be the D (6 bases). The germline CDR1 and CDR2 sequences are MNHEY and SMNVEV (reference sequence). This CDR3 spans 15 amino acids. V was cut by 5 bases and J by 3 bases, with 17 bases left in between.

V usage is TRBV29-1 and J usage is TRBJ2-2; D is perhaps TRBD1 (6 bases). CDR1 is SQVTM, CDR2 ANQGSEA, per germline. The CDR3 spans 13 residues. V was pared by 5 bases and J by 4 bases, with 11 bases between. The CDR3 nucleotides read TGCAGCGTTAAAATAGGGGGCACCGGGGAGCTGTTTTTT. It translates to CSVKIGGTGELFF.

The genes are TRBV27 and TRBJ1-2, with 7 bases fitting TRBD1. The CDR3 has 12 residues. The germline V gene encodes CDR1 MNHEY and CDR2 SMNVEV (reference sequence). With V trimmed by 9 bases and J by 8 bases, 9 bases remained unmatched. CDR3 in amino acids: CASSTGARGYTF. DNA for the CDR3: TGTGCCAGTTCAACAGGGGCGCGGGGCTACACCTTC.

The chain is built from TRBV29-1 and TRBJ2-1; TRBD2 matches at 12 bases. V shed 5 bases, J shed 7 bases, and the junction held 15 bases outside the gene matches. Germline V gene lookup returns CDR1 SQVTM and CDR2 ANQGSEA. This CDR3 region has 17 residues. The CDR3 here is CSVRGRLAGVRGNEQFF. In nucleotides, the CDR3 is TGCAGCGTTCGAGGGAGACTAGCGGGAGTACGGGGGAATGAGCAGTTCTTC.

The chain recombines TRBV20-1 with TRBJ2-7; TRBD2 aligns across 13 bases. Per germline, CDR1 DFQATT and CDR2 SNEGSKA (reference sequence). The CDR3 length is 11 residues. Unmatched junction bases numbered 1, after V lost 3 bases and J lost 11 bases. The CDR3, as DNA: TGCAGTGCTAGCACTAGCGGGAGGGAGTACTTC. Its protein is CSASTSGREYF.

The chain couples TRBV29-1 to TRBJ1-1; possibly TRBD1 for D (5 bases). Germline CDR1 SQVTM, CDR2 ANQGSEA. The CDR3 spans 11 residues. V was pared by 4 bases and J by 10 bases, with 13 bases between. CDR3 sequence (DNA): TGCAGCGTTGCTCGCGCGGGGGGAGCTTTCTTT. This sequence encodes CSVARAGGAFF.

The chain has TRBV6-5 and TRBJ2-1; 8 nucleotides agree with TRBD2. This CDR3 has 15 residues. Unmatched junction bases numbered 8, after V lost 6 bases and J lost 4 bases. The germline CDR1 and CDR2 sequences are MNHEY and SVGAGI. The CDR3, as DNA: TGTGCCAGCAGGGCCAGCGGGGGCTCTTACAATGAGCAGTTCTTC. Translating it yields CASRASGGSYNEQFF.

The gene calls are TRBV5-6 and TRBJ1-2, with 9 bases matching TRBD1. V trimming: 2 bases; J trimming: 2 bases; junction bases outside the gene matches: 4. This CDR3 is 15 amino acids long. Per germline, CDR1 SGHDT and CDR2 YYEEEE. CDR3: CASSFRGTGNYGYTF. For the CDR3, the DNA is TGTGCCAGCAGCTTTAGAGGGACAGGGAACTATGGCTACACCTTC.

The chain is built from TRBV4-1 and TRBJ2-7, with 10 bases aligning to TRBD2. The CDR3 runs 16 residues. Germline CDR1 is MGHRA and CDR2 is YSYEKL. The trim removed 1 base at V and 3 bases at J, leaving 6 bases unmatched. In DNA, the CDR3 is TGCGCCAGCAGCCAAGTGGAAGCGGGAGGGAACTACGAGCAGTACTTC. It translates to CASSQVEAGGNYEQYF.

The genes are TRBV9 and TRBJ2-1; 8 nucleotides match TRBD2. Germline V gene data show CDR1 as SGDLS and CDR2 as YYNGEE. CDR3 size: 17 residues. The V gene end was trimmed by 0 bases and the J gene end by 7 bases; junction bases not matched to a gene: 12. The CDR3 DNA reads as TGTGCCAGCAGCGTAGACATGGGTAGCGGGGTAAGAAATGAGCAGTTCTTC. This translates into CASSVDMGSGVRNEQFF. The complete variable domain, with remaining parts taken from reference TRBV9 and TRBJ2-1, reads DSGVTQTPKHLITATGQRVTLRCSPRSGDLSVYWYQQSLDQGLQFLIQYYNGEERAKGNILERFSAQQFPDLHSELNLSSLELGDSALYFCASSVDMGSGVRNEQFFGPGTRLTVL.

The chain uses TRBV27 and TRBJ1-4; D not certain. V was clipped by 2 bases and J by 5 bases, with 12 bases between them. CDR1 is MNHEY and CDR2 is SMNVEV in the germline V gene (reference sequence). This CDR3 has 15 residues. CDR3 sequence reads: CASSLNSAKNEKLFF. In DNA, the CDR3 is TGTGCCAGCAGTTTAAATTCAGCGAAAAATGAAAAACTGTTTTTT.

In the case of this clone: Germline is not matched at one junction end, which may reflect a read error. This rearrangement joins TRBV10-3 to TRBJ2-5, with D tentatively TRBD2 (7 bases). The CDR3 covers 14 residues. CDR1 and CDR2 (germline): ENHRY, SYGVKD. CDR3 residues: CALSEGGGQETQYF. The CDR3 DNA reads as TGTGCCCTCAGTGAGGGGGGGGGCCAAGAGACCCAGTACTTC.

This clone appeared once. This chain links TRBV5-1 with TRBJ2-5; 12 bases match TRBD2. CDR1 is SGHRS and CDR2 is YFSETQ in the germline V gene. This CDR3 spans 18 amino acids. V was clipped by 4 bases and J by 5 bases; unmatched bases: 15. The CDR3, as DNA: TGCGCCAGCAGCCCCCCGGGACTAGCGGGTCAGGGGGGGGAGACCCAGTACTTC. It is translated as CASSPPGLAGQGGETQYF. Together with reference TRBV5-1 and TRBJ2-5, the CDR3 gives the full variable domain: KAGVTQTPRYLIKTRGQQVTLSCSPISGHRSVSWYQQTPGQGLQFLFEYFSETQRNKGNFPGRFSGRQFSNSRSEMNVSTLELGDSALYLCASSPPGLAGQGGETQYFGPGTRLLVL.

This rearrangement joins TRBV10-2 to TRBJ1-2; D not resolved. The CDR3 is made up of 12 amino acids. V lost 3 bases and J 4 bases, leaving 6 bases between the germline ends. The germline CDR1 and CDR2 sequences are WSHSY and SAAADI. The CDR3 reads CASSDTPYGYTF. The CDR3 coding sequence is TGCGCCAGCAGTGACACCCCCTATGGCTACACCTTC.